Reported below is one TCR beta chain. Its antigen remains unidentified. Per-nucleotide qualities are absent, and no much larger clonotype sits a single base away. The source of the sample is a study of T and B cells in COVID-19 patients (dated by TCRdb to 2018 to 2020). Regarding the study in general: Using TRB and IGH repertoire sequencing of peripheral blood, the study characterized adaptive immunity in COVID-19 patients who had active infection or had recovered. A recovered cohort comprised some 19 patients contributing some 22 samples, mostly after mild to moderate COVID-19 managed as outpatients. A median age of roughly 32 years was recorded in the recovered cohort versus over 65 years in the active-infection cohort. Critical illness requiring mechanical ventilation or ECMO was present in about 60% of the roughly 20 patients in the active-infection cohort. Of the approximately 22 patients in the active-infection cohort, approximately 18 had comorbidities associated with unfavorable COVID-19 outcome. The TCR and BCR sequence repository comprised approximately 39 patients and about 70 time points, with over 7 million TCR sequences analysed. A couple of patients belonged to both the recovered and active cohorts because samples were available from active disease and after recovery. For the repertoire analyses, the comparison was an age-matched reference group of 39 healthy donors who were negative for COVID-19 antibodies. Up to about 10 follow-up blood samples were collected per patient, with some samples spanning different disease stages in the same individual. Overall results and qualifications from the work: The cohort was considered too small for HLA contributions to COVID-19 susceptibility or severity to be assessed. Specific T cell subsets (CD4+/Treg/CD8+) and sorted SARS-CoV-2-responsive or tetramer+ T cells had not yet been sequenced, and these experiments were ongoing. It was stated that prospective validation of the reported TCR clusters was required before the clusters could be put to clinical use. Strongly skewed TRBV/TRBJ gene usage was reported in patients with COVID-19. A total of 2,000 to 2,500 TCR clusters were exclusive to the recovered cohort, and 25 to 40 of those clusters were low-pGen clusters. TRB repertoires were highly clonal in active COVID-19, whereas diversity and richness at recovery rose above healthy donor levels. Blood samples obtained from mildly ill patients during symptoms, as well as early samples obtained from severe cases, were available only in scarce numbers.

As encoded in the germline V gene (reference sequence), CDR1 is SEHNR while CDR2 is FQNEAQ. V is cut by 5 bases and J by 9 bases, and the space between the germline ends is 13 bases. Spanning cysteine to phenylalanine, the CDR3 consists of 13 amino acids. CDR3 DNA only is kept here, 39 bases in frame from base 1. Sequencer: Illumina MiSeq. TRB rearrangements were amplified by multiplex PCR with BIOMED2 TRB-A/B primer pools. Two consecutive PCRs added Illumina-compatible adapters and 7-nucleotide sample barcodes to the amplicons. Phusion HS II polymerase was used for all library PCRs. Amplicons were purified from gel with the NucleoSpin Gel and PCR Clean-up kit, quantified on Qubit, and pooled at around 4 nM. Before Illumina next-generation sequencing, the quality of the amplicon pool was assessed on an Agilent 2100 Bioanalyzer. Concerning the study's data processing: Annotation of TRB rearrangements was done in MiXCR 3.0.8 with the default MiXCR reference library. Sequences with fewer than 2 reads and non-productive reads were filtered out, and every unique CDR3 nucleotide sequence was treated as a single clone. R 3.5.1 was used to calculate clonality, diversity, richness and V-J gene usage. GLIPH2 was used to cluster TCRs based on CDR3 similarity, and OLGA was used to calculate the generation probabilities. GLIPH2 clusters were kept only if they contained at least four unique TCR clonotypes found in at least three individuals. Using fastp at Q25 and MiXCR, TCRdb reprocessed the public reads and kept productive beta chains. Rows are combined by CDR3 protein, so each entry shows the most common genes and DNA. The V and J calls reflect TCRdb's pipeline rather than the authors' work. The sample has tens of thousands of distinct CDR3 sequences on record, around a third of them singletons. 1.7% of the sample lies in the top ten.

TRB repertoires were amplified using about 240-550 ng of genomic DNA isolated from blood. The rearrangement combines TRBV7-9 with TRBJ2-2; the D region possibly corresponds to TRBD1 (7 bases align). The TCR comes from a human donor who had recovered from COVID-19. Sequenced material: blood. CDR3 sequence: CASSPGGPRELFF. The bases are TGTGCCAGCAGCCCAGGGGGGCCTAGGGAGCTGTTTTTT.